This TCR beta chain appears in the sequencing data of a study of blood T cell repertoires in COVID-19. About the study: Samples representing acute and convalescent COVID-19 were sourced from the United States, Italy and Spain.

From germline, CDR1 is SGHVS and CDR2 FQNEAQ. Trimming cost V 1 base and J 6 bases, with 14 bases left between them. This CDR3 has 15 residues. This clone showed up just once. Original handling: Reference gene primer amplification gave nucleated cell count estimates. Generated by immunoSEQ multiplex PCR, the TCRdb table keeps only in-frame clones and is missing some. Clone size and V and J calls were adopted from that table, with D and trimming inferred from the DNA. The sample lists about 170,000 clones; about 88% were seen once. Researchers sorted participants into cohorts using their self-reported clinical history.

This receptor was taken from a woman aged 18-29 years who had recovered from COVID-19. Sequences were obtained from PBMCs or T cells enriched from blood (not recorded which). The rearrangement joins TRBV7-8 to TRBJ2-3, with D perhaps TRBD1 (7 bases). The CDR3 here is CASSLGASGGDTQYF. The CDR3 nucleotides are TGTGCCAGCAGCTTAGGGGCCTCAGGGGGGGATACGCAGTATTTT.